These T cell receptor beta chains were read from a single sample in a study of blood T cell repertoires in COVID-19. Clones were read by immunoSEQ multiplex PCR, and TCRdb kept only the in-frame ones, dropping some. Here the sample spans more than 60,000 clones, roughly nine tenths being singletons. The sequenced sample consisted of peripheral blood. The receptors originated from a man aged 45 to 65 with active COVID-19. Both conserved end residues are part of each CDR3. D genes are given only for firm matches. Size values are once, few and many counts, or a class for expanded clones, and some rows have none.

d_call j_call clone_size v_call cdr3_nt cdr3_aa
TRBD1 TRBJ2-7 few TRBV4-1 TGCGCCAGCAGCTTCCAACAGGGGGGCTCATACGAGCAGTACTTC CASSFQQGGSYEQYF
NA TRBJ2-7 NA TRBV28 TGTGCCAGCAGTTTCAAGGGAGTAGAAAAGAGCTCCTACGAGCAGTACTTC CASSFKGVEKSSYEQYF
TRBD1 TRBJ2-7 NA TRBV19 TGTGCCAGTAGTACGACAGGGGGCGTCTTTAGCTCCTACGAGCAGTACTTC CASSTTGGVFSSYEQYF
TRBD2 TRBJ2-7 NA TRBV7-2 TGTGCCAGCAGCAAGCCTCTAGCGGAGTCCTACGAGCAGTACTTC CASSKPLAESYEQYF
TRBD2 TRBJ2-1 NA TRBV5-1 TGCGCCAGCAGCTTGAGAGCGGGAGGGGGTGAGCAGTTCTTC CASSLRAGGGEQFF
TRBD1 TRBJ1-1 NA TRBV3-1/TRBV3-2 TGTGCCAGCAGCCCAGGGACAGCAGGCACTGAAGCTTTCTTT CASSPGTAGTEAFF
NA TRBJ1-1 once TRBV10-3 TGTGCCAGCACCCCCGACAGGATGAACACTGAAGCTTTCTTT CASTPDRMNTEAFF
TRBD1 TRBJ2-2 NA TRBV19 TGTGCCAGTACTAACAGGGGGCTCACCGGGGAGCTGTTTTTT CASTNRGLTGELFF
NA TRBJ1-2 NA TRBV5-6 TGTGCCAGCAGCTTGGCCGGGGGGACAAAACACACCTTC CASSLAGGTKHTF
NA TRBJ2-1 NA TRBV7-6 TGTGCCAGCAGCCATGGAGAGGCCGGACTATTGGATGAGCAGTTCTTC CASSHGEAGLLDEQFF
NA TRBJ2-3 once TRBV2 TGTGCCAGCGGGGAGGGGGGCACAGATACGCAGTATTTT CASGEGGTDTQYF
NA TRBJ1-2 NA TRBV5-1 TGCGCCAGCAGCTTGGCTTCGAGCTATGGCTACACCTTC CASSLASSYGYTF
NA TRBJ1-4 NA TRBV28 TGTGCCAGCAGTTTACCCGGTAGTGAAAAACTGTTTTTT CASSLPGSEKLFF
NA TRBJ2-2 NA TRBV3-1/TRBV3-2 TGTGCCAGCAGCCCGGTAGCCGCCGGGGAGCTGTTTTTT CASSPVAAGELFF
TRBD2 TRBJ2-2 NA TRBV14 TGTGCCAGCAGCCTTTATAGCGGGTCCAACACCGGGGAGCTGTTTTTT CASSLYSGSNTGELFF
TRBD1 TRBJ1-1 once TRBV4-1 TGCGCCAGCAGCCAAACCGGGACAGACTTTATGAACACTGAAGCTTTCTTT CASSQTGTDFMNTEAFF
NA TRBJ1-1 NA TRBV27 TGTGCCAGCAGTTCCCCAGACAGGTGGAACACTGAAGCTTTCTTT CASSSPDRWNTEAFF
TRBD2 TRBJ2-5 NA TRBV2 TGTGCCAGCAGGAGGAGCGGGAGAGAGACCCAGTACTTC CASRRSGRETQYF
TRBD2 TRBJ2-7 NA TRBV7-8 TGTGCCAGCAGCTTACTAGCGGGGGCCTACGAGCAGTACTTC CASSLLAGAYEQYF
TRBD2 TRBJ2-1 NA TRBV7-2 TGTGCCAGCAGCTTAGATGCGACTAGCGGGATTCATGAGCAGTTCTTC CASSLDATSGIHEQFF
NA TRBJ2-2 NA TRBV18 TGTGCCAGCTCACTTCAGAAGTCCGGGGAGCTGTTTTTT CASSLQKSGELFF
NA TRBJ1-5 NA TRBV19 TGTGCCACCAGTGGCGGTTATAGCAATCAGCCCCAGCATTTT CATSGGYSNQPQHF
TRBD2 TRBJ2-3 NA TRBV5-4 TGTGCCAGCAGCTGGGGACTAGCGGGGGGATCCACAGATACGCAGTATTTT CASSWGLAGGSTDTQYF
NA TRBJ1-2 NA TRBV6-5 TGTGCCAGCAGTTACTCGAAGAGTTCCGGCTACACCTTC CASSYSKSSGYTF
NA TRBJ2-5 NA TRBV7-8 TGTGCCAGCAGCTTATCCCACAACCAAGAGACCCAGTACTTC CASSLSHNQETQYF
NA TRBJ1-1 NA TRBV7-2 TGTGCCAGCAGCGGTGGGACAAGGAACACTGAAGCTTTCTTT CASSGGTRNTEAFF
TRBD1 TRBJ2-2 NA TRBV27 TGTGCCAGCATAGGGGGCGCCGGGGAGCTGTTTTTT CASIGGAGELFF
TRBD2 TRBJ2-5 NA TRBV19 TGTGCCAGTAGTATCGGGTTTAGCGGGGGGCAAGAGACCCAGTACTTC CASSIGFSGGQETQYF